This T cell receptor (beta chain) was captured by sequencing in a study of cytomegalovirus exposure and HLA in healthy donors. General study points: Rare TCR sequences dominated, though some public TCRs recurred in many donors. Cytomegalovirus status, reportedly, was diagnosed with high specificity and sensitivity by the classifier.

After removal of 3 bases from V and 6 bases from J, the junction contained 8 bases not matched to a gene. CDR1 and CDR2 (germline): LNHDA, SQIVND (reference sequence). This CDR3 comprises 14 residues. The PCR was carried out with 60 Vbeta primers and 13 Jbeta primers. TCRdb keeps only in-frame clones here, not all; method: immunoSEQ multiplex PCR. The table lists about 150,000 clones, over 70% of them singletons. This clone was picked up one time. Its antigen is currently unknown. This TCR was recovered from a woman aged 40 to 55 in good health and CMV-seronegative. Sequencing was done on a sample of PBMCs. The chain carries TRBV19 and TRBJ2-7; TRBD1 aligns across 7 bases. Here the CDR3 DNA reads TGTGCCAGTAGTATCTCAGGACAGGCCGTCGAGCAGTACTTC. This codes for CASSISGQAVEQYF.